This is a list of T cell receptor beta chains from one sample in a study of regulatory T cells in long-lasting Graves disease. From the multiplex PCR reads, TCRdb called clonotypes with MiXCR, one entry per CDR3 protein. Here the sample spans about 220,000 distinct CDR3 sequences, around 16% being singletons. This sample comprised peripheral blood mononuclear cells (PBMCs), obtained at new diagnosis, from a patient treated with antithyroid drugs. These receptors were collected from a female donor with Graves disease. Both conserved end residues are part of each CDR3. D genes are given only for firm matches. Some rows have no size entry. The others give once, few or many, or a class for an expanded clone.

J	D	V	size	DNA	CDR3
TRBJ2-2	NA	TRBV20-1	NA	TGCAGTGCTAGCGATCGGCTGACGAACACCGGGGAGCTGTTTTTT	CSASDRLTNTGELFF
TRBJ2-7	TRBD1	TRBV5-1	many	TGCGCCAGCAGCCCAACAGGGGGTGAAGTCTACGAGCAGTACTTC	CASSPTGGEVYEQYF
TRBJ2-7	NA	TRBV28	NA	TGTGCCAGCACCCTCCACGGAGACTACGAGCAGTACTTC	CASTLHGDYEQYF
TRBJ2-2	NA	TRBV29-1	many	TGCAGCGTTGAACCGGACTCGAGAAGCGGGGAGCTGTTTTTT	CSVEPDSRSGELFF
TRBJ2-5	TRBD2	TRBV20-1	NA	TGCAGTGCTAGACCAACTAGCGGGACCCAAGAGACCCAGTACTTC	CSARPTSGTQETQYF
TRBJ1-5	NA	TRBV19	NA	TGTGCCGCCCGGCTGGGACGGGTCAATCAGCCCCAGCATTTT	CAARLGRVNQPQHF
TRBJ2-7	TRBD2	TRBV28	many	TGTGCCAGCAGGCCACCCCTTTGGGAGGGGAACTACGAGCAGTACTTC	CASRPPLWEGNYEQYF
TRBJ1-1	TRBD1	TRBV10-3	many	TGTGCCATCAAATCCGGACAGGCCGAGGGGACTGAAGCTTTCTTT	CAIKSGQAEGTEAFF
TRBJ2-7	NA	TRBV28	many	TGTGCCAGCAGTATCACTCGGACATCAACCTCCTACGAGCAGTACTTC	CASSITRTSTSYEQYF
TRBJ1-1	NA	TRBV12-3/TRBV12-4	many	TGTGCCAGCAGTTTCGGGACCACTGAAGCTTTCTTT	CASSFGTTEAFF
TRBJ1-2	TRBD1	TRBV5-4	many	TGTGCCAGCAGCCGGACAGGAACGGGACACTATGGCTACACCTTC	CASSRTGTGHYGYTF
TRBJ2-7	NA	TRBV19	many	TGTGCCAGTAGCGGGACTCGCCTGGGGTACGAGCAGTACTTC	CASSGTRLGYEQYF
TRBJ2-7	TRBD1	TRBV20-1	many	TGCAGTGCTAGGGCTGACAGGGGGTTCGTTTACGAGCAGTACTTC	CSARADRGFVYEQYF
TRBJ2-3	NA	TRBV12-3/TRBV12-4	many	TGTGCCAGCAGTTTAAGCTTCGGTACAGATACGCAGTATTTT	CASSLSFGTDTQYF
TRBJ1-1	TRBD1	TRBV20-1	many	TGCAGTGCCGGGACAGGGGGAGACACTGAAGCTTTCTTT	CSAGTGGDTEAFF
TRBJ1-1	NA	TRBV5-5	many	TGTGCCAGCAGCTTGGATCGGGGGGGGCTCGGAGGGGCTGAAGCTTTCTTT	CASSLDRGGLGGAEAFF
TRBJ2-3	TRBD1	TRBV7-8	many	TGTGCCAGCAGCTTAGCACTGGACAGGGGGACAGATACGCAGTATTTT	CASSLALDRGTDTQYF
TRBJ2-1	TRBD2	TRBV20-1	many	TGCAGTGCTAGAGGGGGGGGGCGCTCACTAGCGGGAGAGCAGTTCTTC	CSARGGGRSLAGEQFF
TRBJ2-1	TRBD2	TRBV2	NA	TGTGCCAGCAGTGCGGGGACTAGCGGGAGGTTTGGGAATGAGCAGTTCTTC	CASSAGTSGRFGNEQFF
TRBJ2-3	TRBD2	TRBV10-3	many	TGTGCCATCAGTGCCCGACTAGCGGGAAGCACAGATACGCAGTATTTT	CAISARLAGSTDTQYF
TRBJ1-4	TRBD1	TRBV2	many	TGTGCCAGCAGTTTGGGATCTCAGGGGGCGAATGAAAAACTGTTTTTT	CASSLGSQGANEKLFF
TRBJ1-3	TRBD1	TRBV7-8	many	TGTGCCAGCAGCTCCAGGGGGGGAAACACCATATATTTT	CASSSRGGNTIYF
TRBJ2-7	NA	TRBV28	NA	TGTGCCAGCAGCACCATTTCTAGTGGGAACCCCTACGAGCAGTACTTC	CASSTISSGNPYEQYF
TRBJ2-1	TRBD2	TRBV3-1	many	TGTGCCAGCAGCCTCATAGGGGACTACAACAATGAGCAGTTCTTC	CASSLIGDYNNEQFF
TRBJ2-1	NA	TRBV7-2	many	TGTGCCAGCAGCAAGACTAGAAGTGAGCAGTTCTTC	CASSKTRSEQFF
TRBJ2-1	NA	TRBV30	NA	TGTGCCTGGAGTGTTCAAGGCTATGAGCAGTTCTTC	CAWSVQGYEQFF
TRBJ2-3	TRBD2	TRBV12-3/TRBV12-4	NA	TGTGCCAGCAGCCCCAGCGGGAGCTTCGCAGATACGCAGTATTTT	CASSPSGSFADTQYF
TRBJ2-7	TRBD2	TRBV2	many	TGTGCCAGCAGTCCCGGGGGGTGGATCACTTACGAGCAGTACTTC	CASSPGGWITYEQYF
TRBJ1-2	NA	TRBV29-1	many	TGCAGCGTTGAAGATCCATTTAGGGATTACTATGGCTACACCTTC	CSVEDPFRDYYGYTF
TRBJ2-3	NA	TRBV20-1	many	TGCAGTGCGGCTGGGGTTTACACAGATACGCAGTATTTT	CSAAGVYTDTQYF
TRBJ2-3	NA	TRBV29-1	many	TGCAGCGTCCTTCAGGGTCCGAGCACAGATACGCAGTATTTT	CSVLQGPSTDTQYF
TRBJ1-1	TRBD1	TRBV5-1	many	TGCGCCAGCAGCTTGTCGGCAGGGGCAGGGGGTGAAGCTTTCTTT	CASSLSAGAGGEAFF
TRBJ2-7	TRBD2	TRBV19	NA	TGTGCCAGTAAACTAGCGGGAGAATATGGGGAGCAGTACTTC	CASKLAGEYGEQYF
TRBJ2-5	NA	TRBV20-1	many	TGCAGTGCTAGTGATTATTTGGCGGAAGAGACCCAGTACTTC	CSASDYLAEETQYF
TRBJ2-1	NA	TRBV19	NA	TGTGCCAGTAGTATCGGACAATTGGGGAATGAGCAGTTCTTC	CASSIGQLGNEQFF
TRBJ2-1	TRBD1	TRBV28	many	TGTGCCAGCAGTCCCATCCCCGGGACAGGGAGGGATGAGCAGTTCTTC	CASSPIPGTGRDEQFF
TRBJ2-1	NA	TRBV30	many	TGTGCCTGGGAACTGGACAGCTACAATGAGCAGTTCTTC	CAWELDSYNEQFF
TRBJ2-3	TRBD2	TRBV7-3	many	TGTGCCAGCAGCTTATACCCGGGACTAGCCTACACAGATACGCAGTATTTT	CASSLYPGLAYTDTQYF
TRBJ1-6	NA	TRBV28	many	TGTGCCAGCAGTTTACAAGGGGATGTTTCACCCCTCCACTTT	CASSLQGDVSPLHF
TRBJ2-1	TRBD2	TRBV2	many	TGTGCCAGCAGTTACGGACTAGCGGGAGCTGATGAGCAGTTCTTC	CASSYGLAGADEQFF
TRBJ1-1	NA	TRBV28	NA	TGTGCCAGCAGTTTATCCAGGGGTCTGCGCGGCACTGAAGCTTTCTTT	CASSLSRGLRGTEAFF
TRBJ2-5	TRBD2	TRBV6-5	NA	TGTGCCAGCAGTTACTCGAGGCTAGCGGGGGGGGGGGACCAGTACTTC	CASSYSRLAGGGDQYF